A selection of T cell receptor beta chains follows, all from one sample in a study of blood T cell repertoires in COVID-19. TCRdb's copy holds only in-frame clones and misses some; the assay was immunoSEQ multiplex PCR. Found here are some 100,000 clones, around 86% of them singletons; the top ten hold roughly 2.6%. The sequenced sample was PBMCs or T cells enriched from blood (not recorded which). Receptors were obtained from a woman in her fifties or sixties who had recovered from COVID-19. CDR3s include the opening cysteine and the closing phenylalanine or tryptophan. Each record gives: J gene, clone size, D gene, V gene, CDR3 DNA, CDR3 protein. A D gene is named only where the DNA matches it firmly. Some rows have no size entry. The others give once, few or many, or a class for an expanded clone.

>TRBJ2-7|NA|TRBD1|TRBV27
TGTGCCAGCAGTTTAGGGGGACAGGGCTCCTACGAGCAGTACTTC
CASSLGGQGSYEQYF
>TRBJ1-2|NA|NA|TRBV2
TGTGCCAGCAGTGTCACGGCCGATTATGAGGTGCTAAATGGCTACACCTTC
CASSVTADYEVLNGYTF
>TRBJ2-3|NA|TRBD2|TRBV15
TGTGCCACCAGCAGACCTCCCAGCGGGGGGCACACAGATACGCAGTATTTT
CATSRPPSGGHTDTQYF
>TRBJ1-2|NA|NA|TRBV24-1
TGTGCCACCAGTGAAGGGGCACACTATGGCTACACCTTC
CATSEGAHYGYTF
>TRBJ2-3|NA|NA|TRBV10-3
TGTGCCATCGGTTCTACTAGCACAGATACGCAGTATTTT
CAIGSTSTDTQYF
>TRBJ2-5|NA|NA|TRBV4-1
TGCGCCAGCAGCCAAGGCCCTTTGAGGGAGACCCAGTACTTC
CASSQGPLRETQYF
>TRBJ1-1|few|NA|TRBV12-3/TRBV12-4
TGTGCCAGCAGTCCGACAGATGAAGCTTTCTTT
CASSPTDEAFF
>TRBJ2-7|many|TRBD2|TRBV27
TGTGCCAGCGCCTTCGGGACTAGCGGGATGAGGGGATTCTACGAGCAGTACTTC
CASAFGTSGMRGFYEQYF
>TRBJ2-7|NA|NA|TRBV19
TGTGCCAGTAGCAAACAAGGGGTCTACGAGCAGTACTTC
CASSKQGVYEQYF
>TRBJ2-1|NA|NA|TRBV7-9
TGTGCCAGCAGCTTGTGGGGGGACTACAATGAGCAGTTCTTC
CASSLWGDYNEQFF
>TRBJ2-7|NA|NA|TRBV30
TGTGCCTGGAGTTGGAGCTATACCTACGAGCAGTACTTC
CAWSWSYTYEQYF
>TRBJ1-1|once|TRBD1|TRBV6-5
TGTGCCAGCAGGGCAGGGGGGATGAACACTGAAGCTTTCTTT
CASRAGGMNTEAFF
>TRBJ1-1|few|TRBD1|TRBV7-9
TGTGCCAGCAGCTTATTGGGGACAGTGGGCACTGAAGCTTTCTTT
CASSLLGTVGTEAFF
>TRBJ2-3|NA|TRBD2|TRBV9
TGTGCCAGCAGCGCCCAGATTAGCGGGAGGGAAGGTGATACGCAGTATTTT
CASSAQISGREGDTQYF
>TRBJ1-6|NA|NA|TRBV14
TGTGCCAGCAGCCACCGGGAGTCCTATAATTCACCCCTCCACTTT
CASSHRESYNSPLHF
>TRBJ1-4|NA|TRBD1|TRBV28
TGTGCCAGCAGTTCGCATGGACAGGGGGCAACTAATGAAAAACTGTTTTTT
CASSSHGQGATNEKLFF
>TRBJ2-7|NA|NA|TRBV7-8
TGTGCCAGCAGTAAGGGGCTACAGTCCAATATCTACGAGCAGTACTTC
CASSKGLQSNIYEQYF
>TRBJ2-3|NA|TRBD2|TRBV13
TGTGCCAGCAGCTTTTACCCACCGGGCGGGGGGAACACAGATACGCAGTATTTT
CASSFYPPGGGNTDTQYF